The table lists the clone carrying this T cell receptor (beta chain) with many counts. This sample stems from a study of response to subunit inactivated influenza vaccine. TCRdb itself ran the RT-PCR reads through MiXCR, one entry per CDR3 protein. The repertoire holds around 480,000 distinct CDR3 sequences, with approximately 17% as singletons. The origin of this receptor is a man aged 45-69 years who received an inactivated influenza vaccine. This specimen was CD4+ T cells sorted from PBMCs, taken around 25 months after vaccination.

CDR3 bases: TGTGCCATCAGTGAGTCACCGGGGACCACCGGGGAGCTGTTTTTT. It is translated as CAISESPGTTGELFF. The chain joins TRBV10-3 to TRBJ2-2; D is tentatively TRBD1 or TRBD2 (5 bases each). The CDR3 has 15 amino acids. The V and J ends lost 0 bases and 4 bases respectively, with 9 bases between them. Germline loops: CDR1 ENHRY, CDR2 SYGVKD.